Each of the 20 T cell receptor beta chains below was sequenced from the same sample in a study of technical replicates of blood from several donors. Assay: immunoSEQ multiplex PCR; the TCRdb copy retains only in-frame clones and omits some. The table lists roughly 68,000 clones, 95% to 97% of them singletons. Sequenced input: T cells isolated from PBMCs. All receptors derive from a human donor in good health.

The chain carries TRBV11-2 and TRBJ2-1; 8 bases match TRBD2. The CDR3 has 14 residues. The germline V gene has CDR1 SGHAT and CDR2 FQNNGV. Losses at the gene ends were 5 bases for V and 6 bases for J; bases not matched to a gene: 6. CDR3 DNA sequence: TGTGCCAGCAGCCCGGTAGCGGGGCTCAATGAGCAGTTCTTC. This sequence encodes CASSPVAGLNEQFF.

The chain joins TRBV6-1 to TRBJ1-4; no reliable D call. Between the trimmed V and J ends, which lost 6 bases and 3 bases, there was a span of 11 bases. Germline CDR1 is MNHNS and CDR2 is SASEGT. The CDR3 totals 14 residues. The CDR3 region is CASSVLRPNEKLFF. CDR3 coding DNA: TGTGCCAGCAGCGTCCTCCGTCCTAATGAAAAACTGTTTTTT.

This clone was observed once. The V gene is TRBV11-3, the J gene TRBJ1-2, with 7 bases identical to TRBD1. In germline, CDR1 is SGHNT, CDR2 YENEEA. This CDR3 has 14 residues. V lost 5 bases, J lost 4 bases, and 7 bases stayed unmatched. The DNA for the CDR3 is TGTGCCAGCAGCACCGTAGGGACAGCCTATGGCTACACCTTC. This translates into CASSTVGTAYGYTF.

This clone was seen just once. The CDR3 here is CASSRGRDEQFF. The CDR3 bases are TGCGCCAGCAGCCGGGGCAGGGATGAGCAGTTCTTC. The V and J genes are TRBV4-1 and TRBJ2-1, with TRBD1 as a possible D gene (5 bases). CDR3 length: 12 amino acids. The germline gives CDR1 MGHRA, CDR2 YSYEKL. V was clipped by 4 bases and J by 8 bases, with 9 bases between them.

The rearrangement joins TRBV4-2 to TRBJ2-7; D is perhaps TRBD2 (5 bases). Germline values: CDR1 LGHNA, CDR2 YNFKEQ. Trimming removed 5 bases at V and 5 bases at J, with 22 bases between. The CDR3 is 16 residues long. The CDR3 loop reads CASSSRAAGQLDEQYF. CDR3 in DNA: TGTGCCAGCAGCTCCCGAGCGGCGGGCCAGTTGGACGAGCAGTACTTC.

The chain is built from TRBV4-1 and TRBJ2-7; no reliable D call. CDR3 length: 18 amino acids. Per the germline V gene, CDR1 is MGHRA and CDR2 is YSYEKL. The ends were cut back, 3 bases at V and 1 base at J, with 22 bases in the middle. CDR3 nucleotides: TGCGCCAGCAGCCATACCTCTTTAAGAGGCTCTCGGTCCTACGAGCAGTACTTC. Residues: CASSHTSLRGSRSYEQYF.

The chain links TRBV10-1 to TRBJ1-1; D is perhaps TRBD1 (5 bases). Trimming pared 3 bases from V and 7 bases from J, leaving 9 bases between. The CDR3 totals 12 residues. CDR1 is WNHNN, CDR2 SYGVQD, per germline (reference sequence). CDR3 sequence: CASSDFGGEAFF. The DNA of the CDR3 is TGCGCCAGCAGTGATTTCGGGGGTGAAGCTTTCTTT.

This clone was counted once. The chain uses TRBV5-6 and TRBJ1-5, with 9 bases identical to TRBD1. The J segment lost 0 bases and the V segment lost 5 bases, leaving 15 bases of the junction unmatched. Looked up from germline, CDR1 is SGHDT and CDR2 is YYEEEE. The CDR3 covers 19 residues. CDR3 amino acids: CASRTPGQGHLDSNQPQHF. The DNA for the CDR3 is TGTGCCAGCAGGACCCCGGGACAGGGTCATTTGGATAGCAATCAGCCCCAGCATTTT.

This clone was picked up one time. The V and J genes are TRBV29-1 and TRBJ2-1, with D possibly being TRBD2 (5 bases). CDR1 and CDR2 (germline): SQVTM, ANQGSEA. This CDR3 has 10 residues. Trimming took off 6 bases at V and 11 bases at J, with 11 bases between the two ends. CDR3 protein: CSVASGKQFF. The CDR3 coding sequence is TGCAGCGTGGCAAGCGGTAAGCAGTTCTTC.

For this clone: Sequence at one end of the junction differs from germline and may be a read error. The gene calls are TRBV7-3 and TRBJ1-1; D remains ambiguous. CDR1 is SGHTA, CDR2 FQGTGA, per germline. The CDR3 covers 11 residues. The CDR3 reads CASSFGISGIF. CDR3 in DNA: TGTGCCAGCAGCTTTGGGATAAGCGGAATCTTT.

This sequence joins TRBV27 and TRBJ1-5; 9 bases are a match to TRBD1. CDR3 length equals 16 residues. V trimming: 6 bases; J trimming: 6 bases; junction bases outside the gene matches: 12. Germline V gene lookup returns CDR1 MNHEY and CDR2 SMNVEV (reference sequence). CDR3 DNA sequence: TGTGCCAGCAGCACCGATCGGACAGGGGTTGGTCAGCCCCAGCATTTT. Its translation is CASSTDRTGVGQPQHF.

This rearrangement joins TRBV4-2 to TRBJ2-7; 14 positions match TRBD2. V lost 2 bases to trimming and J lost 4 bases; unmatched junction nucleotides: 7. This CDR3 is 17 amino acids long. Germline CDR1 reads LGHNA; CDR2 reads YNFKEQ. CDR3 nucleotide sequence: TGTGCCAGCAGCCAACCAGGGACTAGCGGGAGACAGTACGAGCAGTACTTC. This gives the protein CASSQPGTSGRQYEQYF.

The rearrangement uses TRBV19 and TRBJ2-1; 10 nucleotides agree with TRBD2. The CDR3 has 15 amino acids. Germline V CDR1 and CDR2: LNHDA, SQIVND (reference sequence). V was clipped by 5 bases and J by 9 bases; unmatched bases: 10. The CDR3 here is CASSWTAGGQGEQFF. The CDR3 DNA reads TGTGCCAGTAGTTGGACAGCGGGAGGGCAGGGTGAGCAGTTCTTC. Based on the CDR3 plus reference TRBV19 and TRBJ2-1, the full variable domain is DGGITQSPKYLFRKEGQNVTLSCEQNLNHDAMYWYRQDPGQGLRLIYYSQIVNDFQKGDIAEGYSVSREKKESFPLTVTSAQKNPTAFYLCASSWTAGGQGEQFFGPGTRLTVL.

The chain couples TRBV5-6 to TRBJ2-7; D is unresolved. Germline V gene data show CDR1 as SGHDT and CDR2 as YYEEEE. The CDR3 spans 13 residues. The V and J ends lost 2 bases and 1 base respectively, with 7 bases between them. The CDR3 here is CASSLWQSYEQYF. The DNA for the CDR3 is TGTGCCAGCAGCTTATGGCAGTCCTACGAGCAGTACTTC.

This chain links TRBV27 with TRBJ2-3, with 11 positions matching TRBD2. CDR1 is MNHEY and CDR2 is SMNVEV in the germline V gene (reference sequence). Germline trimming cut 4 bases from V and 2 bases from J; bases unmatched to any gene: 5. The CDR3 has 16 amino acids. CDR3 sequence (DNA): TGTGCCAGCAGTTCCCTAGCGGGAGGTACCACAGATACGCAGTATTTT. Protein product: CASSSLAGGTTDTQYF.

The chain recombines TRBV30 with TRBJ2-1; 8 bases fit TRBD2. This CDR3 spans 15 amino acids. V was pared by 0 bases and J by 5 bases, with 6 bases of the junction left unmatched. The germline V gene encodes CDR1 GTSNPN and CDR2 SVGIG (reference sequence). Here the CDR3 reads CAWSVSAGAHNEQFF. CDR3 bases: TGTGCCTGGAGTGTATCAGCGGGAGCCCACAATGAGCAGTTCTTC.

The V call is TRBV19, the J call TRBJ2-1; 7 bases agree with TRBD2. Germline lookup yields CDR1 LNHDA and CDR2 SQIVND (reference sequence). J was trimmed by 3 bases and V by 5 bases; bases with no gene match: 10. This CDR3 is 16 amino acids long. The CDR3 reads CASSLLADLVYNEQFF. CDR3 DNA sequence: TGTGCCAGTAGTCTGCTAGCGGATCTCGTCTACAATGAGCAGTTCTTC.

The J gene is TRBJ2-7, the V gene TRBV5-1, with 8 nucleotides matching TRBD2. Per germline, CDR1 SGHRS and CDR2 YFSETQ. The CDR3 contains 14 residues. J gave up 5 bases and V 4 bases, and 8 bases lay outside the gene matches. The CDR3 coding sequence is TGCGCCAGCAGCGGCGAGCGGGAGTTAAACGAGCAGTACTTC. Amino acids: CASSGERELNEQYF.

V usage is TRBV7-2 and J usage is TRBJ1-1; perhaps TRBD1 as D (6 bases). Germline V gene data show CDR1 as SGHTA and CDR2 as FQGNSA. With 5 bases removed from V and 2 bases from J, the gap between germline ends came to 21 bases. This CDR3 has 17 residues. The CDR3: CASSLYRVGGGNTEAFF. The CDR3 region has the DNA TGTGCCAGCAGCCTATACAGGGTTGGTGGTGGAAACACTGAAGCTTTCTTT. The variable domain in full, completed from reference TRBV7-2 and TRBJ1-1, reads GAGVSQSPSNKVTEKGKDVELRCDPISGHTALYWYRQSLGQGLEFLIYFQGNSAPDKSGLPSDRFSAERTGGSVSTLTIQRTQQEDSAVYLCASSLYRVGGGNTEAFFGQGTRLTVV.

This chain joins TRBV4-3 and TRBJ2-7; 7 bases fit TRBD1. Unmatched junction bases numbered 4, after V lost 5 bases and J lost 0 bases. Germline CDR1 and CDR2: LGHNA and YSLEER. This CDR3 has 14 amino acids. CDR3 in DNA: TGCGCCAGCAGCACTGGGGACAGCTCCTACGAGCAGTACTTC. Its protein is CASSTGDSSYEQYF.